These 23 T cell receptor beta chains came from one sample sequenced in a study of T-cell memory formation after mild COVID-19. MiXCR, applied by TCRdb to the 5' RACE reads, yields one record per CDR3 protein. The sample includes a few hundred thousand distinct CDR3 sequences, roughly 9.4% of them seen just once. Sequences were obtained from PBMCs or a T cell subset sorted from them (not recorded which). The receptors shown here come from a man younger than 30 who had mild COVID-19 (a few samples of this study predate the infection). Cell type and time point are not known.

This clonotype was detected a few times. This chain connects TRBV10-3 to TRBJ2-3; 8 bases map to TRBD1. Looked up from germline, CDR1 is ENHRY and CDR2 is SYGVKD. The junction had 4 bases not matched to a gene; V was cut back by 7 bases and J by 4 bases. This CDR3 spans 13 amino acids. CDR3 DNA: TGTGCCATCACTGGACAGGGCGCAGATACGCAGTATTTT. Translated, it gives CAITGQGADTQYF.

This clonotype appeared a few times. The chain combines TRBV6-5 with TRBJ2-3; D remains ambiguous. The CDR3 is 12 amino acids. V shed 3 bases and J shed 5 bases, with 6 bases lying between them. CDR1 is MNHEY, CDR2 SVGAGI, per germline. CDR3 amino acids: CASSYSGDTQYF. The CDR3 coding sequence is TGTGCCAGCAGTTATAGTGGAGATACGCAGTATTTT.

In its sample, this clonotype was seen many times. The V and J genes are TRBV7-3 and TRBJ2-5; D possibly corresponds to TRBD1 (6 bases). There are 13 residues in the CDR3. Trimming took off 3 bases at V and 4 bases at J, with 9 bases between the two ends. Germline CDR1 reads SGHTA; CDR2 reads FQGTGA. The CDR3 region is CASSLQGRETQYF. DNA of the CDR3: TGTGCCAGCAGCTTGCAGGGGAGAGAGACCCAGTACTTC.

This chain connects TRBV20-1 to TRBJ1-6; unclear D gene. V was pared by 1 base and J by 3 bases, with 10 bases between. In germline, CDR1 is DFQATT, CDR2 SNEGSKA (reference sequence). There are 15 residues in the CDR3. The CDR3 loop is CSARAQENYNSPLHF. The CDR3 DNA sequence: TGCAGTGCTAGAGCGCAGGAGAACTATAATTCACCCCTCCACTTT.

This clonotype was seen more than once but under ten times. CDR3 loop: CSATRDGEGRALHF. In nucleotides, the CDR3 is TGCAGTGCTACCCGGGATGGGGAGGGCAGAGCCCTCCACTTT. The chain couples TRBV20-1 to TRBJ1-6; no firm D call. With 4 bases removed from V and 14 bases from J, the gap between germline ends came to 21 bases. The CDR3 totals 14 residues. Per the germline V gene, CDR1 is DFQATT and CDR2 is SNEGSKA (reference sequence).

The sample holds a few counts of this clonotype. The V call is TRBV10-3, the J call TRBJ1-5, with 7 bases identical to TRBD1. Trimming removed 6 bases from V and 5 bases from J; junction bases left unmatched: 7. CDR3 size: 14 residues. CDR1 and CDR2 from the germline V gene are ENHRY and SYGVKD. The CDR3 reads CAISPTGKDQPQHF. CDR3 in DNA: TGTGCCATCAGCCCGACAGGGAAAGATCAGCCCCAGCATTTT.

This clonotype was observed a few times. The chain uses TRBV20-1 and TRBJ1-1; 9 nucleotides agree with TRBD1. Germline lookup yields CDR1 DFQATT and CDR2 SNEGSKA (reference sequence). The CDR3 totals 15 residues. Trimming at V came to 0 bases and at J to 1 base, leaving 3 bases not matched to a gene. This chain's CDR3 is CSARDPGQGNTEAFF. The CDR3 region has the DNA TGCAGTGCTAGAGATCCGGGACAGGGGAACACTGAAGCTTTCTTT.

This clonotype showed up many times. The J gene is TRBJ1-4, the V gene TRBV7-9; 8 bases are a match to TRBD1. CDR1 is SEHNR, CDR2 FQNEAQ, per germline (reference sequence). Trimming took 6 bases from V and 5 from J; bases not matched to a gene: 8. The CDR3 runs 15 residues. CDR3 amino acids: CASSPQGARNEKLFF. CDR3 DNA: TGTGCCAGCAGTCCTCAGGGGGCGAGAAATGAAAAACTGTTTTTT.

The J gene is TRBJ2-2, the V gene TRBV4-2; D uncertain. Germline V gives CDR1 LGHNA, CDR2 YNFKEQ. The CDR3 contains 18 residues. Trimming took off 0 bases at V and 0 bases at J, with 14 bases between the two ends. The chain's CDR3 is CASSQERVGASNTGELFF. Written as DNA, the CDR3 is TGTGCCAGCAGCCAAGAGAGAGTAGGAGCTTCGAACACCGGGGAGCTGTTTTTT.

This clonotype was observed a handful of times. V is TRBV29-1 and J is TRBJ2-7, with D perhaps TRBD1 or TRBD2 (7 bases each). The ends were cut back, 7 bases at V and 2 bases at J, with 15 bases in the middle. Germline V gives CDR1 SQVTM, CDR2 ANQGSEA. The CDR3 is 13 amino acids. CDR3 region: CSALQGTTYEQYF. In nucleotides, the CDR3 is TGCAGCGCTTTACAGGGGACTACCTACGAGCAGTACTTC.

This clonotype was detected many times. The chain has TRBV6-5 and TRBJ2-3; 8 positions match TRBD2. V was pared by 0 bases and J by 5 bases, with 4 bases of the junction left unmatched. Germline loops: CDR1 MNHEY, CDR2 SVGAGI. This CDR3 spans 15 amino acids. Written as DNA, the CDR3 is TGTGCCAGCAGTTACTCTAGCGGGGTGGGAGATACGCAGTATTTT. Protein sequence: CASSYSSGVGDTQYF.

The chain has TRBV7-7 and TRBJ2-5; 8 bases line up with TRBD2. CDR1 and CDR2 from the germline V gene are SSHAT and FNYEAQ (reference sequence). The CDR3 runs 13 residues. CDR3: CASGVQGQETQYF. As DNA, the CDR3 is TGTGCTAGCGGGGTTCAGGGCCAAGAGACCCAGTACTTC.

This chain links TRBV7-2 with TRBJ2-1, with no clear D. Germline V gives CDR1 SGHTA, CDR2 FQGNSA. Deletions cut 6 bases from V and 5 bases from J, with 17 bases between. This CDR3 is built from 15 residues. The DNA for the CDR3 is TGTGCCAGCAGTAAAGGGCCATCAGGCAACAATGAGCAGTTCTTC. The encoded protein is CASSKGPSGNNEQFF.

This clonotype has at least ten counts. V usage is TRBV20-1 and J usage is TRBJ2-1; D is perhaps TRBD2 (5 bases). The germline V gene encodes CDR1 DFQATT and CDR2 SNEGSKA (reference sequence). The length of the CDR3 is 16 residues. V gave up 5 bases and J gave up 5 bases, with 22 bases separating them. CDR3 in amino acids: CSAFPFTSRGDNEQFF. CDR3 in DNA: TGCAGTGCTTTCCCCTTCACTAGTCGAGGTGACAATGAGCAGTTCTTC.

The rearrangement links TRBV25-1 to TRBJ1-5, with TRBD1 as a possible D gene (5 bases). The CDR3 extends over 15 amino acids. Trimming stripped 6 bases from V and 0 bases from J, with 12 bases between. In germline, CDR1 is MGHDK, CDR2 SYGVNS. CDR3 in amino acids: CASSPGGYSNQPQHF. DNA of the CDR3: TGTGCCAGCAGCCCGGGGGGTTATAGCAATCAGCCCCAGCATTTT.

This clonotype appeared a few times. The chain links TRBV11-2 to TRBJ2-2, with D possibly being TRBD1 (6 bases). The CDR3 is 16 amino acids. Germline V gives CDR1 SGHAT, CDR2 FQNNGV. Deletions cut 3 bases from V and 7 bases from J, with 18 bases between. The CDR3 spells CASSFRTEVMGGELFF. In DNA, the CDR3 is TGTGCCAGCAGCTTTCGGACAGAGGTGATGGGCGGGGAGCTGTTTTTT.

This clonotype was seen only a few times. The chain joins TRBV12-5 to TRBJ2-7; D gene uncertain. The CDR3 totals 14 residues. The V gene lost 0 bases and the J gene lost 9 bases, with 15 bases spanning the gap. Germline CDR1 is LGHNT and CDR2 is FRNRAP. The CDR3 nucleotides read TGTGCTAGTGGTTTGGTCGGCAACCAGCACGGGCAGTACTTC. It yields the protein CASGLVGNQHGQYF.

This clonotype was counted ten times or more. One end of the junction fails to match germline, which may point to a read error. The gene calls are TRBV12-3 or TRBV12-4 and TRBJ2-3, with a weak D call TRBD1 (6 bases). The closer fit of TRBJ2-5 to the DNA end suggests the J call may be wrong. The CDR3 length is 11 residues. The DNA of the CDR3 is TGTGCTAGCAGCTTAGGGGGGACCCAGTACTTC. Translating it yields CASSLGGTQYF.

This clonotype was seen a handful of times. This rearrangement joins TRBV20-1 to TRBJ2-5, with TRBD2 matching over 15 bases. Germline V gene data show CDR1 as DFQATT and CDR2 as SNEGSKA (reference sequence). Unmatched junction bases numbered 6, after V lost 3 bases and J lost 1 base. There are 17 residues in the CDR3. The CDR3, as DNA: TGCAGTGCTAGCAGGACTAGCGGGGGGGCAGCCCAAGAGACCCAGTACTTC. Translation gives CSASRTSGGAAQETQYF.

This clonotype was recorded a few times. The chain is built from TRBV6-1 and TRBJ2-7; no clear D. The length of the CDR3 is 13 residues. V lost 10 bases, J lost 4 bases, and 17 bases lay in between. Germline lookup yields CDR1 MNHNS and CDR2 SASEGT. CDR3 amino acids: CATTAIWRYEQYF. The CDR3 nucleotides read TGTGCCACCACAGCAATCTGGCGGTACGAGCAGTACTTC.

The chain employs TRBV5-1 and TRBJ1-1; 11 bases align to TRBD1. Germline CDR1 reads SGHRS; CDR2 reads YFSETQ. This CDR3 spans 14 amino acids. J was trimmed by 1 base and V by 4 bases; bases with no gene match: 0. In nucleotides, the CDR3 is TGCGCCAGCAGCGGACAGGGGGCGAACACTGAAGCTTTCTTT. This codes for CASSGQGANTEAFF. The whole variable domain, remainder taken from reference TRBV5-1 and TRBJ1-1, is KAGVTQTPRYLIKTRGQQVTLSCSPISGHRSVSWYQQTPGQGLQFLFEYFSETQRNKGNFPGRFSGRQFSNSRSEMNVSTLELGDSALYLCASSGQGANTEAFFGQGTRLTVV.

This clonotype was observed many times. The chain uses TRBV6-5 and TRBJ2-5, with 12 nucleotides matching TRBD2. The V and J ends lost 2 bases and 5 bases, in that order; junction bases with no gene match: 3. There are 15 residues in the CDR3. The V gene's germline CDR1 is MNHEY and CDR2 SVGAGI. In DNA, the CDR3 is TGTGCCAGCAGTTACACTAGCGGGGGGCCTGAGACCCAGTACTTC. This gives the protein CASSYTSGGPETQYF.

The rearrangement joins TRBV5-5 to TRBJ2-1, with 9 nucleotides matching TRBD1. There are 13 residues in the CDR3. V dropped 7 bases and J dropped 9; count of bases not matched to a gene: 8. Germline CDR1 SGHKS, CDR2 YYEKEE (reference sequence). CDR3 nucleotides: TGTGCCAGCGTCGGGACAGGGATAGGTGAGCAGTTCTTC. This gives the protein CASVGTGIGEQFF.